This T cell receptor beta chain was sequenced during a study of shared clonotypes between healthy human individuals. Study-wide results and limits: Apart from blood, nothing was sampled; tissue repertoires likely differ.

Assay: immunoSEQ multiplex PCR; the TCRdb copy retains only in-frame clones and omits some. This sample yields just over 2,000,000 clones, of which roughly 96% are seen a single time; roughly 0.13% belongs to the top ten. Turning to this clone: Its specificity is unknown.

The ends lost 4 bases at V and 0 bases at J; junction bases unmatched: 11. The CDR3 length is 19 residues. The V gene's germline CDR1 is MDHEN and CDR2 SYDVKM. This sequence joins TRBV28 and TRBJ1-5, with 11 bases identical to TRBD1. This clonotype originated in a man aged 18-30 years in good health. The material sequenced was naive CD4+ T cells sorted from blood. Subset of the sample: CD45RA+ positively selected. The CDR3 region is CASSSLGQGAVYSNQPQHF. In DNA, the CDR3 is TGTGCCAGCAGTTCGCTAGGACAGGGGGCGGTCTATAGCAATCAGCCCCAGCATTTT.